The entry below describes one T cell receptor beta chain. Only a few counts were recorded for this clone. Its recognized antigen is unknown. The sample holds no much larger clone one base away, and base qualities are not on file. The library was made by the immunoSEQ multiplex PCR assay. A mixture of 60 forward primers for TCR Vbeta segments and 13 reverse primers for TCR Jbeta segments was used in the multiplex PCR. A multiplex PCR assay on genomic DNA amplified the CDR3 region of rearranged TCR beta genes. The Illumina HiSeq System was used to sequence the amplified TCR beta libraries as 87-base-pair reads. In the authors' own workflow: In a later analysis, around 80 million unique TCR beta chains were counted across the 500 to 850 repertoires, and roughly 10 million of these chains were shared by at least two donors. Raw reads were error-corrected and collapsed into unique sequences by a nearest-neighbor algorithm in which closely related sequences were merged to remove PCR and sequencing errors. V, D and J gene segments were assigned by aligning CDR3 sequences to IMGT reference sequences. Each retained sequence needed at least a six-nucleotide match to both a V gene segment and a J gene segment. A rearrangement was called productive if the CDR3 had no stop codons and remained in frame with V and J, and every other rearrangement was called non-productive. Following IMGT convention, CDR3 was defined as the stretch from the second conserved V-encoded cysteine to the conserved J-encoded phenylalanine. Sequences without an unambiguous match to a single V gene segment were excluded from the earlier analysis of several hundred of the donors. In an earlier analysis of more than 500 of the donors, a V segment was called functional when productive rearrangements were above 56.7%, and segregating when the standard deviation between donors exceeded 5%. A statistical classification framework was developed to diagnose cytomegalovirus status using the catalog of TCR beta chain sequences. In a later analysis, TCR nucleotide sequences were compared against IMGT/GENE-DB human TR gene sequences so that V and J genes could be assigned. A later analysis assigned CDR3 sequences and most-parsimonious VDJ recombination scenarios with the TCRdist pipeline. In a later analysis, every TCR beta chain was defined by the combination of its CDR3 amino acid sequence and its V-gene family, and reads without a unique V-gene family were dropped. As a way to deal with suspected cross-contamination and a sequencing artifact, a later analysis dropped 450 to 600 nucleotide sequences that were highly shared and had low generation probability. A later analysis calculated a clonal expansion index for each public chain from normalized within-repertoire ranks of inferred template counts. Generation probabilities in a later analysis came from a VDJ recombination model fitted to out-of-frame rearrangements, and those results were checked against IGoR. In a later analysis, hypergeometric tests were used to score TCR-TCR, TCR-HLA and TCR-CMV co-occurrence, with a repertoire-size bias correction applied to TCR pairs. In a later analysis, false discovery rates were estimated by permuting HLA or CMV assignments 20 times. In a later analysis, co-occurring TCRs were grouped using DBSCAN, with TCRdist sequence similarity added in when clustering inside HLA-allele-positive subsets. For co-occurrence clustering, repertoires with fewer than 30,000 or more than 120,000 public chains were excluded, along with five or six repertoires with anomalous nucleotide sharing. Entries here come from immuneACCESS through TCRdb and include only in-frame sequences with V and J called. Some clones fail to appear in such tables; in the studies checked, an unresolved V gene covers under half of the shortfall, and the cause of the remainder is unknown. V, J and clone size are those of that table, while D and trimming were read from the DNA. Across this sample there are 100,000 to 120,000 clones, with 76% seen only once. Around an eighth of the sample lies in the top ten.

The data originate from a study of cytomegalovirus exposure and HLA in healthy donors (dated by TCRdb to the late 2010s). Background for the entire study: An earlier analysis of some 600 of the donors reported roughly 300 Gb of sequence data and roughly 120 million unique TCR beta sequences obtained from about 180 million T cells. The later analysis used no new phenotypic data to find candidate immune exposures, relying instead on TCR beta sequences and their occurrence across donors. Every discovery cohort repertoire had been produced on one sequencing platform. An earlier analysis of nearly 600 of the donors applied high-throughput TCR beta sequencing to assess whether each TCR beta V gene segment acted as functional or pseudogenic. Donor age, sex, ethnicity and CMV serostatus were compiled together with the repertoire data. Class I and class II HLA loci were covered by the typing at four-digit resolution. Besides the first cohort of some 670 subjects, a separate validation cohort made up of roughly 120 different subjects was used. Approximately 300 gigabases of sequencing data and approximately 91 million unique TCR sequences made up an early release that covered 500 to 700 HLA-typed donors. The study aimed to test whether cataloging public T cell receptors could reveal signatures of past pathogen exposure. The study combined high-throughput TCR immunosequencing, statistical association of individual TCRs with disease status, and machine learning to predict cytomegalovirus infection status. Genome-wide SNP genotypes for about three fifths of the 666 donors were used in a later genetic analysis, which treated that subset as a discovery cohort. Among the approximately 430 genotyped donors, around 81% belonged to the genetic ancestry cluster associated with self-reported Caucasian donors. Typing coverage differed by locus: A, B, C, DRB1 and DQB1 were typed in about 620-630 donors, DQA1 in approximately 520, DPA1 in approximately 610, and DPB1 in 472. Because of strong linkage in the cohort, roughly five DR-DQ haplotypes were treated as single units for association and clustering. Using immunosequencing, the study profiled T cell repertoires from 550 to 750 subjects and related those repertoires to cytomegalovirus serostatus. A later analysis re-examined previously published TCR beta repertoires from 500 to 700 donors and added high-resolution HLA genotyping to investigate patterns of TCR occurrence. Across roughly 420 genotyped donors of the cohort, an average of approximately 240,000 unique TCR beta nucleotide sequences per donor were sequenced, and around 20% of those sequences were non-productive. Points the paper makes about the study in general: The study gave a list of about 170 TCR beta chains associated with cytomegalovirus. Because some donors lacked HLA typing at each locus, the association tests relied only on the typed subset. Correlated functional status among segregating V segments might reflect linkage disequilibrium, but an unknown experimental factor could not be ruled out. According to a later analysis, most CMV-associated TCR beta chains appeared to be HLA-restricted, and the HLA associations seemed to be driven largely by CMV exposure. The authors suggested that the approach could potentially be extended to other disease states and immunological phenotypes. In this cohort, only TCR beta chains were sequenced, and detectable features were limited by the absence of alpha or paired-chain data. Assigning TCR associations to individual alleles was difficult when HLA alleles, especially DR and DQ, strongly co-occurred. In a later analysis, the rate of TCR association differed among HLA loci, with DRB1 alleles having the most associated TCRs and HLA-C alleles having the fewest. A further reported finding was that TCR beta sequences accurately predicted the HLA-A and HLA-B alleles for most subjects in the first cohort. Roughly uniform sequencing depth across donors was assumed in presence/absence analyses, although this assumption may not hold. In a later analysis, HLA-associated TCR beta chains were found to be more clonally expanded and to have lower generation probabilities than equally common non-associated chains. According to a later genetic analysis, donors in an Asian-associated ancestry cluster had fewer N-insertions in productive TCRs than the roughly 700-donor mean. Specific HLA alleles were associated with 15,000 to 20,000 TCR beta sequences at a false discovery rate of 0.05 in a later analysis. Broadly in line with IMGT annotations, most TCR beta V segments showed up in productive rearrangements about 87% or about 30% of the time in an earlier analysis of several hundred of the donors. Several of the top co-occurrence clusters appeared to be linked to parvovirus B19, influenza, CMV and Epstein-Barr virus, according to a later analysis. The sequencing pipeline was judged likely to have produced a cluster of highly shared sequence variants as a technical artifact. A later genetic analysis associated a missense DCLRE1C variant with V-gene and J-gene trimming of TCR beta chains, and an independent cohort replicated the association. The classifier was reported to diagnose cytomegalovirus status with high specificity and sensitivity in both the original cohort and the validation cohort. The only immune exposure information available for the cohort was CMV serostatus. Because the 87-base-pair reads could not distinguish some IMGT-functional V segments, including TRBV6-2 and TRBV6-3, those segments were excluded. Across donors, most TCR sequences were observed very rarely, whereas some public TCRs were present in many individuals. In vitro tests confirmed that a few of the cytomegalovirus-associated TCR beta chains recognize cytomegalovirus antigens. Because counts were too low, roughly 17 rarely observed V segments, including chromosome 9 orphons, were left out of the earlier analysis of 587 of the donors.

The cohort consisted of 650 to 850 healthy bone marrow donors. Cohort members were all nominally healthy when sampled, although unrecorded immune exposures were likely present. The donor was CMV seropositive and was included in the group of around 300 seropositive cohort members. A peripheral blood sample was provided by each donor, and peripheral blood mononuclear cells were used for TCR beta sequencing. The Qiagen DNeasy Blood Extraction Kit was used to extract genomic DNA from the blood cell samples. Via the germline V gene, CDR1 is SGHAT and CDR2 FQNNGV. V is pared back by 5 bases and J by 3 bases, with 14 bases lying between the germline termini. Its CDR3 holds 15 amino acids, cysteine through phenylalanine. Kept here is only the CDR3 DNA, which spans 45 bases and is read in frame from base 1.

The rearrangement joined TRBV11-2 to TRBJ1-3, and the D gene may be TRBD1, 5 bases matching. The sample taken for sequencing was PBMCs. The sequence was collected from a young man in good health and CMV-seropositive. The CDR3 in this case is CASSLNGGSGNTIYF. The nucleotides are TGTGCCAGCAGCCTCAACGGGGGAAGTGGAAACACCATATATTTT.